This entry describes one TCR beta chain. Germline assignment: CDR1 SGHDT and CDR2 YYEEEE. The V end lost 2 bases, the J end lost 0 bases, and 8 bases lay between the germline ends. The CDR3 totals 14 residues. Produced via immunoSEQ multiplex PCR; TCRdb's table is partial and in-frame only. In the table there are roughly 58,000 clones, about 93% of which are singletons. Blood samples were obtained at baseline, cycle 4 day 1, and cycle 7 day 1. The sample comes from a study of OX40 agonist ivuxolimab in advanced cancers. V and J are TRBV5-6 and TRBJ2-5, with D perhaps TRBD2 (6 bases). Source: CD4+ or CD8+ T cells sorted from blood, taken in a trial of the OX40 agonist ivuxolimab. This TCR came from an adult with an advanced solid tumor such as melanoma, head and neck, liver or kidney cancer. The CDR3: CASSFLADQETQYF. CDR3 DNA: TGTGCCAGCAGCTTCTTAGCGGACCAAGAGACCCAGTACTTC.